This TCR beta chain stems from a study of radiotherapy plus CTLA-4 blockade in lung cancer. Study summary: Overall, 15% to 20% of patients showed an objective response, while 31% attained disease control. Findings of the study overall: TCR clones from tumors expanded in blood after radiotherapy plus ipilimumab. With interferon-beta, early dynamics of blood T cell clones were reported to best predict response.

Comments on this clone: Its specificity is not known.

The V gene lost 0 bases and the J gene lost 5 bases, with 16 bases spanning the gap. The CDR3 totals 16 residues. From germline, CDR1 is MNHEY and CDR2 SVGAGI. People whose metastatic non-small-cell lung cancer was chemo-refractory got focal radiation along with CTLA-4 blockade by ipilimumab. TCRdb's copy holds only in-frame clones and misses some; the assay was immunoSEQ multiplex PCR. The sample consists of tens of thousands of clones, around 87% of them appearing once. The specimen comprised peripheral blood, sampled from a patient treated with radiotherapy plus ipilimumab. The chain has TRBV6-5 and TRBJ2-5; the D gene could be TRBD1 or TRBD2 (5 bases each). This TCR came from a human donor with non-small cell lung cancer that progressed on radiotherapy plus ipilimumab. CDR3 in amino acids: CASSYSPRAGWETQYF. The DNA for the CDR3 is TGTGCCAGCAGTTACTCCCCCAGGGCGGGCTGGGAGACCCAGTACTTC.